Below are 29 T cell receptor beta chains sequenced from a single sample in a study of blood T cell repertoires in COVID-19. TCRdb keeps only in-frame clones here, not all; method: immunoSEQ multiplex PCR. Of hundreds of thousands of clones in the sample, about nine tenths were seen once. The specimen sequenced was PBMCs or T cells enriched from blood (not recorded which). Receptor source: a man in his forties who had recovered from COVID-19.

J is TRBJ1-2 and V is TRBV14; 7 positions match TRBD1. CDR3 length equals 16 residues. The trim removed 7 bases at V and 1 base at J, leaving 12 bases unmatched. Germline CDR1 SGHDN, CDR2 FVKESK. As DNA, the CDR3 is TGTGCCAGCAACGCGGCAGGGGGGCCCCGTAACTATGGCTACACCTTC. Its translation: CASNAAGGPRNYGYTF.

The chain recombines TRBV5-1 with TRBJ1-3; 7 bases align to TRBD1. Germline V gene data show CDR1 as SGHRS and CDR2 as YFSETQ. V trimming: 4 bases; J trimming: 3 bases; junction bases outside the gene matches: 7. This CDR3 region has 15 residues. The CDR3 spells CASSPQGEGGNTIYF. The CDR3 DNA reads TGCGCCAGCAGCCCCCAGGGGGAAGGTGGAAACACCATATATTTT. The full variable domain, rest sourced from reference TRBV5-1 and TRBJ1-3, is KAGVTQTPRYLIKTRGQQVTLSCSPISGHRSVSWYQQTPGQGLQFLFEYFSETQRNKGNFPGRFSGRQFSNSRSEMNVSTLELGDSALYLCASSPQGEGGNTIYFGEGSWLTVV.

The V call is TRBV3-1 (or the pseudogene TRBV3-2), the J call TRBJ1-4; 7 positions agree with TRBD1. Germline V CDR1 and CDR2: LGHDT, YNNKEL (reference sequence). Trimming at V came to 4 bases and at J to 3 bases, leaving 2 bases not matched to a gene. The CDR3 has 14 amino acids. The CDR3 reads CASSPDRANEKLFF. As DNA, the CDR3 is TGTGCCAGCAGCCCCGACAGGGCTAATGAAAAACTGTTTTTT.

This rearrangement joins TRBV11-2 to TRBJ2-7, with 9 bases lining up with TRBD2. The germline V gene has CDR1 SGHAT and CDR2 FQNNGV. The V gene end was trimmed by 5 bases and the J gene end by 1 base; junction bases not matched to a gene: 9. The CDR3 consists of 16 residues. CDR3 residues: CASSPAPSGISYEQYF. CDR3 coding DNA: TGTGCCAGCAGCCCCGCCCCTAGCGGGATATCCTACGAGCAGTACTTC.

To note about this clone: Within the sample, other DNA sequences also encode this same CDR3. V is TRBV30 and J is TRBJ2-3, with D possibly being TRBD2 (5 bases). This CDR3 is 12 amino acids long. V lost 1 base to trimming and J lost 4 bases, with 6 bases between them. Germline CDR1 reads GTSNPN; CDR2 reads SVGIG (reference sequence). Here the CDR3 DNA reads TGTGCCTGGAGTGGGGGAGCAGATACGCAGTATTTT. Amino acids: CAWSGGADTQYF. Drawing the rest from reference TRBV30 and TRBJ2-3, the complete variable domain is SQTIHQWPATLVQPVGSPLSLECTVEGTSNPNLYWYRQAAGRGLQLLFYSVGIGQISSEVPQNLSASRPQDRQFILSSKKLLLSDSGFYLCAWSGGADTQYFGPGTRLTVL.

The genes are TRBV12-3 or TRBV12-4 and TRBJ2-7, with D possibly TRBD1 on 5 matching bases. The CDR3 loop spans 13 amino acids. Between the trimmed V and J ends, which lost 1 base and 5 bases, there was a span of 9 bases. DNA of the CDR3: TGTGCCAGCAGTTTAGGGGCAGGGAACGAGCAGTACTTC. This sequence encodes CASSLGAGNEQYF.

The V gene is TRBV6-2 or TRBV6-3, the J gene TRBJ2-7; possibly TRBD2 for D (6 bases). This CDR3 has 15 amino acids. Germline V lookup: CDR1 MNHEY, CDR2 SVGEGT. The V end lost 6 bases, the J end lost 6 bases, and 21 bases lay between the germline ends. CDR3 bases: TGTGCCAGCAGCGCTGCGGGACGGAGAACCCCCGAGCAGTACTTC. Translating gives CASSAAGRRTPEQYF.

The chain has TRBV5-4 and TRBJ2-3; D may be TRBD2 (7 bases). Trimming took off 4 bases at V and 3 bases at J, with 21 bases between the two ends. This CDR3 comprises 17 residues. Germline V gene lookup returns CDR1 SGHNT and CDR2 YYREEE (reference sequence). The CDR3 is CASSPSGGLVGTDTQYF. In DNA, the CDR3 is TGTGCCAGCAGCCCTTCGGGGGGCCTGGTGGGGACAGATACGCAGTATTTT.

The CDR3 spells CASSLIAGNTIYF. As DNA, the CDR3 is TGTGCCAGCAGTTTAATAGCCGGAAACACCATATATTTT. V is TRBV12-3 or TRBV12-4 and J is TRBJ1-3; D is undetermined. The CDR3 extends over 13 amino acids. Trimming cost V 2 bases and J 4 bases, with 6 bases left between them.

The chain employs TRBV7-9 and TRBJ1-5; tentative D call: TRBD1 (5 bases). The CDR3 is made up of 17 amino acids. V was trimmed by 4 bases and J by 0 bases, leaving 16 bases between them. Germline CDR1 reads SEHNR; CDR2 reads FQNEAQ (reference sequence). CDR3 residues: CASSSDTIPDSNQPQHF. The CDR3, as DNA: TGTGCCAGCAGCTCGGACACAATTCCTGATAGCAATCAGCCCCAGCATTTT.

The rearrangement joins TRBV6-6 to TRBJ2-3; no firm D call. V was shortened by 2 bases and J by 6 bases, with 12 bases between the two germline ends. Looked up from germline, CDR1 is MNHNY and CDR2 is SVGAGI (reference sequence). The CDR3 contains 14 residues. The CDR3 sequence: CASSYRIDGDTQYF. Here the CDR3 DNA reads TGTGCCAGCAGTTACCGGATCGACGGGGATACGCAGTATTTT.

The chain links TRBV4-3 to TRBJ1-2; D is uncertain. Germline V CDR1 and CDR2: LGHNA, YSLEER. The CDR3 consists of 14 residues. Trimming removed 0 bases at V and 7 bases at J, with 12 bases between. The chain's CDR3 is CASSQEQVLGGYTF. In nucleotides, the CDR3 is TGCGCCAGCAGCCAAGAGCAGGTTTTGGGTGGCTACACCTTC.

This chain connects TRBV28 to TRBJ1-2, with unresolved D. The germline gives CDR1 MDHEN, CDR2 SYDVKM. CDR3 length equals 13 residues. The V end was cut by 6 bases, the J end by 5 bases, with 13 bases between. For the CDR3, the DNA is TGTGCCAGCAGCCTACCCCTCGGGTATGGCTACACCTTC. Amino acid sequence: CASSLPLGYGYTF.

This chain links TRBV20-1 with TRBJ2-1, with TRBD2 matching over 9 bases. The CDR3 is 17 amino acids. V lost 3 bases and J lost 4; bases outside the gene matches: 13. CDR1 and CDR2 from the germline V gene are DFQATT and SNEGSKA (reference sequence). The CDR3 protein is CSASALTSGLQYNEQFF. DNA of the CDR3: TGCAGTGCTAGTGCCCTGACTAGCGGCCTACAGTACAATGAGCAGTTCTTC.

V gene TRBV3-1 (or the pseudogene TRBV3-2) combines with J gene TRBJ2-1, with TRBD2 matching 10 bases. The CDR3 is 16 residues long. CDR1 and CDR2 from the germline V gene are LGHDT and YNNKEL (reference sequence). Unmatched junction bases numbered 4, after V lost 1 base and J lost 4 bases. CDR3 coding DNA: TGTGCCAGCAGCCAAGTTGAACTAGCGGGGTACAATGAGCAGTTCTTC. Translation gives CASSQVELAGYNEQFF.

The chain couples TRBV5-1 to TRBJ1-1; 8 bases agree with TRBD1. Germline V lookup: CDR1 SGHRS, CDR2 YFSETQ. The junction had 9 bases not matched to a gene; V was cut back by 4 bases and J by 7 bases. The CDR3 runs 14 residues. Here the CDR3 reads CASSATGTGDEAFF. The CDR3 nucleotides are TGCGCCAGCAGCGCGACCGGGACAGGCGATGAAGCTTTCTTT.

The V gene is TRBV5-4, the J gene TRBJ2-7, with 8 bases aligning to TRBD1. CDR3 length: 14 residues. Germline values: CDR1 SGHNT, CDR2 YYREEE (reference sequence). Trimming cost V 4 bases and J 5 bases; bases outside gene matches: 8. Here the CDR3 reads CASSPGQGFDEQYF. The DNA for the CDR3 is TGTGCCAGCAGCCCCGGACAGGGCTTTGACGAGCAGTACTTC. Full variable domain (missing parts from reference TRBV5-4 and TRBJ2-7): ETGVTQSPTHLIKTRGQQVTLRCSSQSGHNTVSWYQQALGQGPQFIFQYYREEENGRGNFPPRFSGLQFPNYSSELNVNALELDDSALYLCASSPGQGFDEQYFGPGTRLTVT.

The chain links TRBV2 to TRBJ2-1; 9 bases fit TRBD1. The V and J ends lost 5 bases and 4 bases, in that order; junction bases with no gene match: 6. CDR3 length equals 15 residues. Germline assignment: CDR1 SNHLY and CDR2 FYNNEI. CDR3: CASSTRTGVYNEQFF. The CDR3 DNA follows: TGTGCCAGCAGTACTCGGACAGGGGTGTACAATGAGCAGTTCTTC.

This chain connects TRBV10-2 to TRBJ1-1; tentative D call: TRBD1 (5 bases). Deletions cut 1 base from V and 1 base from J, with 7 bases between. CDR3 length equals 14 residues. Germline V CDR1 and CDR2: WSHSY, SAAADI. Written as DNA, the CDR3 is TGCGCCAGCAGTGAGTTCGGGGGGAACACTGAAGCTTTCTTT. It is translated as CASSEFGGNTEAFF.

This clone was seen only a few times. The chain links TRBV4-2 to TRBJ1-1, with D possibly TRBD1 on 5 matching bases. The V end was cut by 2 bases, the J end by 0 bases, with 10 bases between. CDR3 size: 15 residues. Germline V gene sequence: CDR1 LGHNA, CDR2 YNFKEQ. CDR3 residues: CASSQQGAMNTEAFF. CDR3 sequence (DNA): TGTGCCAGCAGCCAACAGGGCGCCATGAACACTGAAGCTTTCTTT.

Here the CDR3 reads CASSLWVNAANYGYTF. The CDR3 DNA reads TGTGCCAGCAGTTTATGGGTGAACGCGGCTAACTATGGCTACACCTTC. This chain joins TRBV28 and TRBJ1-2; D gene unclear. The germline CDR1 and CDR2 sequences are MDHEN and SYDVKM. There are 16 residues in the CDR3. The germline V and J ends were trimmed by 0 bases and 0 bases, with 11 bases remaining between them.

The CDR3 loop is CASSQTGGVGEKLFF. CDR3 nucleotides: TGTGCCAGCAGCCAAACCGGGGGAGTAGGTGAAAAACTGTTTTTT. V is TRBV3-1 (or the pseudogene TRBV3-2) and J is TRBJ1-4, with TRBD1 as a possible D gene (5 bases). The V and J ends lost 2 bases and 7 bases respectively, with 14 bases between them. CDR1 and CDR2 (germline): LGHDT, YNNKEL (reference sequence). This CDR3 has 15 residues.

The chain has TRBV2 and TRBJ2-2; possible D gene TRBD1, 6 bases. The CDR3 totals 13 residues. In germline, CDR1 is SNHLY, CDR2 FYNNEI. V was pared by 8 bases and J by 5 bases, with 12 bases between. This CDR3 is CASAAGVTGELFF. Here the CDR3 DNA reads TGTGCCAGCGCGGCAGGGGTGACCGGGGAGCTGTTTTTT.

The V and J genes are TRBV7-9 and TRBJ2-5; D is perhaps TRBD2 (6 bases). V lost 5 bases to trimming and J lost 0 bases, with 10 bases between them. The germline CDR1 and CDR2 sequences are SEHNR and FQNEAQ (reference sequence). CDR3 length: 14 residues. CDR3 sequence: CASSNRDYQETQYF. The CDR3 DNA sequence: TGTGCCAGCAGCAACCGGGACTACCAAGAGACCCAGTACTTC.

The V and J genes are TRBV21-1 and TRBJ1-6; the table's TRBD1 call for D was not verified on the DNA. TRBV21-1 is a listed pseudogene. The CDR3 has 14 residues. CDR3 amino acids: CASRTDRGQGPLHF. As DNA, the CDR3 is TGTGCCAGCAGAACGGACAGGGGGCAGGGACCCCTCCACTTT.

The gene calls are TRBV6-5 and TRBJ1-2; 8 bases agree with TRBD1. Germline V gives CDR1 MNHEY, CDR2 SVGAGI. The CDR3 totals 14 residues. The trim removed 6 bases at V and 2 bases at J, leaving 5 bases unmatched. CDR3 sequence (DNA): TGTGCCAGCAGCCGGGGACAGGAAAACTATGGCTACACCTTC. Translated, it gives CASSRGQENYGYTF.

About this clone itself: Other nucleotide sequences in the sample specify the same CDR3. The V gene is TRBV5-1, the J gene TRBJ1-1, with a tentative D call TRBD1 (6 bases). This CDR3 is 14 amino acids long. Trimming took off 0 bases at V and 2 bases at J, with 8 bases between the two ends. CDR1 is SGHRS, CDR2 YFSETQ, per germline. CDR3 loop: CASSLAGTNTEAFF. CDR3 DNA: TGCGCCAGCAGCTTGGCCGGGACAAACACTGAAGCTTTCTTT.

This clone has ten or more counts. The CDR3 coding sequence is TGTGCCAGCAGCGCGGGACGGAGCCCCCTCTATGGCTACACCTTC. Amino acid sequence: CASSAGRSPLYGYTF. The genes are TRBV5-6 and TRBJ1-2, with D tentatively TRBD1 (5 bases). Germline CDR1 and CDR2: SGHDT and YYEEEE. V lost 4 bases and J 4 bases, leaving 17 bases between the germline ends. This CDR3 is built from 15 residues.

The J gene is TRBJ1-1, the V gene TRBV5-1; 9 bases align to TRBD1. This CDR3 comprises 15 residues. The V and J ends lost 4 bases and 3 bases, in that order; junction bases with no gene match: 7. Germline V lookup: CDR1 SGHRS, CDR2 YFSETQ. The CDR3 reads CASSPRTGDYTEAFF. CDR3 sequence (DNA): TGCGCCAGCAGCCCCCGGACAGGGGATTACACTGAAGCTTTCTTT.